This T cell receptor (beta chain) was sequenced in a study of cytomegalovirus exposure and HLA in healthy donors. The CDR3 is 13 residues long. Trimming removed 6 bases at V and 6 bases at J, with 13 bases between. The germline gives CDR1 MNHNY, CDR2 SVGAGI (reference sequence). The study, taken as a whole, reports: In vitro data verified a few CMV-associated chains as specific for CMV antigens. TCR beta chains associated with HLA were, in a later analysis, more clonally expanded than equally common others. Analyzed later, association rates of TCRs varied across HLA loci, with DRB1 most and HLA-C fewest.

In regard to this clone: Its antigen is unknown.

Vbeta (60) and Jbeta (13) primers were used in the PCR. Per the study methods: Later reanalysis found about 78 million unique TCR beta chains, approximately 11 million of them shared. Sequenced by immunoSEQ multiplex PCR; TCRdb stores in-frame clones only, minus some. That table is the source of V, J and clone size, and D and trimming were worked out from the DNA. The data show 88,000 or so clones, approximately 65% seen once. The clonotype was recovered from a male donor in good health and CMV-seropositive. The gene calls are TRBV6-6 and TRBJ2-3; TRBD1 is a possible D gene (6 bases). Sequencing used PBMCs. The CDR3 reads CASRAQGSDTQYF. CDR3 DNA sequence: TGTGCCAGCAGGGCACAGGGCTCCGATACGCAGTATTTT.